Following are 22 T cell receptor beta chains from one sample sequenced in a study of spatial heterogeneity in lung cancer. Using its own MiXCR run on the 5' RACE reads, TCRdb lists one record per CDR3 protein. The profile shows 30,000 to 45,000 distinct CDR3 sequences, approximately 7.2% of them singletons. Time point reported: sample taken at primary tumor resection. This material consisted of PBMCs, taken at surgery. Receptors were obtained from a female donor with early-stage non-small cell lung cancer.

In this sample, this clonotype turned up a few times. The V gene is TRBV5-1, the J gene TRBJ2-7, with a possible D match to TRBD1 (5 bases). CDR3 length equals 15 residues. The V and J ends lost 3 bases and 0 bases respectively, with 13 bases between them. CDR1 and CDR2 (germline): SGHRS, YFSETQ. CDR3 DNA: TGCGCCAGCAGCTCGCAGTGGGGCAACTCCTACGAGCAGTACTTC. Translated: CASSSQWGNSYEQYF. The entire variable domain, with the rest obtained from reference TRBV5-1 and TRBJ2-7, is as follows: KAGVTQTPRYLIKTRGQQVTLSCSPISGHRSVSWYQQTPGQGLQFLFEYFSETQRNKGNFPGRFSGRQFSNSRSEMNVSTLELGDSALYLCASSSQWGNSYEQYFGPGTRLTVT.

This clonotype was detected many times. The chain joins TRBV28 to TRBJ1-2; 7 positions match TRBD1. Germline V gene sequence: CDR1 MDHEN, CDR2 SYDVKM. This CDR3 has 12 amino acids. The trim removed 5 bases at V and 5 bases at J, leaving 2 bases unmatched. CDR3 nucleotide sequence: TGTGCCAGCAGTCTACAGGGGTATGGCTACACCTTC. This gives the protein CASSLQGYGYTF.

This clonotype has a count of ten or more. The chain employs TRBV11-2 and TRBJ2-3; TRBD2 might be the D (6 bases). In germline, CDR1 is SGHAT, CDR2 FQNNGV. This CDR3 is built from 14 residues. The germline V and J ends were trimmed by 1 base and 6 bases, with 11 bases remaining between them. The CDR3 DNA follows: TGTGCCAGCAGCTTAGGAGGAGGGGTGGATACGCAGTATTTT. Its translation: CASSLGGGVDTQYF.

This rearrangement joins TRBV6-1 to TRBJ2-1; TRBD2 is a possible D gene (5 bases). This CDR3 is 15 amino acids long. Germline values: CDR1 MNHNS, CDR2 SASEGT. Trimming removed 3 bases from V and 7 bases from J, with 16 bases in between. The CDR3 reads CASSDSGFGWNEQFF. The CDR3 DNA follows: TGTGCCAGCAGTGACTCGGGATTCGGGTGGAATGAGCAGTTCTTC.

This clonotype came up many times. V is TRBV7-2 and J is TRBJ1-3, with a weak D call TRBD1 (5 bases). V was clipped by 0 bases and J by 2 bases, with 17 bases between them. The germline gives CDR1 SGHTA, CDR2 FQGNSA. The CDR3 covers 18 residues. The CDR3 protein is CASSLADIRERAGNTIYF. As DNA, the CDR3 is TGTGCCAGCAGCTTAGCGGATATCAGGGAACGCGCTGGAAACACCATATATTTT.

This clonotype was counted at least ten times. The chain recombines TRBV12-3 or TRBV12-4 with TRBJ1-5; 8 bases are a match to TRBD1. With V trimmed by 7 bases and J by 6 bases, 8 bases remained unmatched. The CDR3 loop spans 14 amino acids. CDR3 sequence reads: CASKGDRGSQPQHF. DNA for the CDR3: TGTGCCAGCAAGGGTGACAGGGGAAGTCAGCCCCAGCATTTT.

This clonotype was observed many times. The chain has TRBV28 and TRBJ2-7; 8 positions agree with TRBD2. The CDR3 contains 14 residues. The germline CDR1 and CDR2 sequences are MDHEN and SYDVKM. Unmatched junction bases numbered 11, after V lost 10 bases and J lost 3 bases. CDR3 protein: CATGGAGGFYEQYF. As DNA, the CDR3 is TGTGCCACCGGGGGGGCAGGAGGTTTCTACGAGCAGTACTTC.

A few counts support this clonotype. The CDR3 reads CASRGTEGVWSNQPQHF. CDR3 DNA sequence: TGTGCCAGCAGGGGGACGGAGGGGGTCTGGAGCAATCAGCCCCAGCATTTT. The chain joins TRBV28 to TRBJ1-5; possible D gene TRBD1, 6 bases. This CDR3 comprises 17 residues. The germline V gene encodes CDR1 MDHEN and CDR2 SYDVKM. The V and J ends lost 6 bases and 1 base respectively, with 19 bases between them.

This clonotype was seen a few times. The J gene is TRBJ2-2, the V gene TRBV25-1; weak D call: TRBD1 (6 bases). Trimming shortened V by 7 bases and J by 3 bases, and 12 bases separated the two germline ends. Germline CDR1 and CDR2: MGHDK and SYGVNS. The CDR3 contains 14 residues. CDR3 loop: CASNRAGDTGELFF. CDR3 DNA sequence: TGTGCCAGCAATAGGGCAGGGGACACCGGGGAGCTGTTTTTT.

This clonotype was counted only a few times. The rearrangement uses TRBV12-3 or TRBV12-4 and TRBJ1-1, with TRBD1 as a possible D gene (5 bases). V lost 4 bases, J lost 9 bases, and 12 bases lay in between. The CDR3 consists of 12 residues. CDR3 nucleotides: TGTGCCAGCAGTTACCGACAGCCCAAAGCTTTCTTT. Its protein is CASSYRQPKAFF.

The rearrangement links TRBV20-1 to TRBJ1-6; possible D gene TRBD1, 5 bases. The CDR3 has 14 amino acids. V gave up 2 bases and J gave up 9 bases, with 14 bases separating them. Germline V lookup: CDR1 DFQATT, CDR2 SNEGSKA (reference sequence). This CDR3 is CSARRSGFGSPLHF. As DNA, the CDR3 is TGCAGTGCTAGACGGTCAGGGTTTGGTTCACCCCTCCACTTT.

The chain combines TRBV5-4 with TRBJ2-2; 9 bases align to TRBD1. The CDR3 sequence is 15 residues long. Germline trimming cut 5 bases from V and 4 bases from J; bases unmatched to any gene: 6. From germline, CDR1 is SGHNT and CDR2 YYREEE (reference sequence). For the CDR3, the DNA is TGTGCCAGCAGTCAGGGACAGGGCCTCACCGGGGAGCTGTTTTTT. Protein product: CASSQGQGLTGELFF.

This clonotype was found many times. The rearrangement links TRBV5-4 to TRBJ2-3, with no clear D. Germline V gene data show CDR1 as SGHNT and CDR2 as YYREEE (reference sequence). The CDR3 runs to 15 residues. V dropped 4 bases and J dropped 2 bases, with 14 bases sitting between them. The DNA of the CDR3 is TGTGCCAGCAGCCCATTACCGGAGACCACAGATACGCAGTATTTT. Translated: CASSPLPETTDTQYF.

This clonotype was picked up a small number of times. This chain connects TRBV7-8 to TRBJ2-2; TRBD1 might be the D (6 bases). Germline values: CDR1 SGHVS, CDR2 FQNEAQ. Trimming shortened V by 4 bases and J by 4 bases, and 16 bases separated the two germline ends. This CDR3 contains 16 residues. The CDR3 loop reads CASSSYRVASTGELFF. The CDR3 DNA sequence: TGTGCCAGCAGCTCGTACAGGGTCGCGAGCACCGGGGAGCTGTTTTTT.

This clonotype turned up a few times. CDR3 residues: CAWHLSGGWRGTGNTIYF. CDR3 bases: TGTGCCTGGCACCTATCAGGGGGCTGGCGCGGGACGGGAAACACCATATATTTT. This sequence joins TRBV30 and TRBJ1-3, with TRBD1 matching 8 bases. With 5 bases clipped from V and 4 bases from J, the junction kept 19 bases outside the gene matches. Germline-derived CDR1 and CDR2 are GTSNPN and SVGIG (reference sequence). CDR3 size: 18 residues.

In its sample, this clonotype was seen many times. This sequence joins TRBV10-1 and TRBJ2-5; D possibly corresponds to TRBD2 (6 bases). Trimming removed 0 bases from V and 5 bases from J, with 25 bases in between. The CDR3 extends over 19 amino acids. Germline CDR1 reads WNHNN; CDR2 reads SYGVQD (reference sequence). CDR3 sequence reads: CASSESGPLGGLRLETQYF. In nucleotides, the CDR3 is TGCGCCAGCAGTGAGTCGGGCCCCCTGGGGGGTCTAAGGCTGGAGACCCAGTACTTC.

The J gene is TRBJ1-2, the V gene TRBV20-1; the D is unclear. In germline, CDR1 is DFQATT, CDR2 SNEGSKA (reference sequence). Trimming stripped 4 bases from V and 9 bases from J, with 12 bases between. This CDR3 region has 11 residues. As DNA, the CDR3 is TGCAGTGCTATCCTAGGAGCTCGCTACACCTTC. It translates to CSAILGARYTF.

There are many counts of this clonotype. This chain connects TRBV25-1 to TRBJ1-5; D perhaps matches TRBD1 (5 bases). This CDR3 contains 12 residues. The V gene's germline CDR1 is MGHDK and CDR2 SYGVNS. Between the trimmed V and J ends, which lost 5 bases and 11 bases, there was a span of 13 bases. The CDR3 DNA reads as TGTGCCAGCAGTCAGGGTAAGGCGACCCAGCATTTT. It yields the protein CASSQGKATQHF.

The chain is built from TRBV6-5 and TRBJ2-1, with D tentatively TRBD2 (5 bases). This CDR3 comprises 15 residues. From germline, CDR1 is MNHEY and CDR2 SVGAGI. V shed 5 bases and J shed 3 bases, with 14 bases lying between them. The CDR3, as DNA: TGTGCCAGCAGTCCGCGGGTGCATTTCTACAATGAGCAGTTCTTC. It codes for CASSPRVHFYNEQFF.

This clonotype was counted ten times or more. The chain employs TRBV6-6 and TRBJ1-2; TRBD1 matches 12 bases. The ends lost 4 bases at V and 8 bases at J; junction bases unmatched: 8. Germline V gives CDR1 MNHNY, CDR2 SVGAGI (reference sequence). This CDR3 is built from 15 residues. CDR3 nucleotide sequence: TGTGCCAGCAGTTCCCGGGACAGGGGGCGAGACGGCTACACCTTC. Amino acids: CASSSRDRGRDGYTF.

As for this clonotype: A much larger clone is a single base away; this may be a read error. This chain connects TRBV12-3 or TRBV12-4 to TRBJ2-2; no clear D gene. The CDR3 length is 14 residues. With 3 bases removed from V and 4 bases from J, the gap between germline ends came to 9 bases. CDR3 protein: CASSLNSCTGELFF. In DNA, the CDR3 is TGTGCCAGCAGTTTGAACAGTTGCACCGGGGAGCTGTTTTTT.

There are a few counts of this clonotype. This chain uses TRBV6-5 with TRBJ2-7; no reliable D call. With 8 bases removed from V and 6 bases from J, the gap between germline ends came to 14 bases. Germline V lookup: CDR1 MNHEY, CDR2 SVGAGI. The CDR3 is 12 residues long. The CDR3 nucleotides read TGTGCCAGCGGACGCCAAAGAGGCGAGCAGTACTTC. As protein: CASGRQRGEQYF.